This section outlines one T cell receptor beta chain sequence together with its context. The sample comes from a study of T cell changes during pregnancy in multiple sclerosis. CDR3 length: 16 residues. Deletions cut 0 bases from V and 0 bases from J, with 11 bases between. Germline V gene lookup returns CDR1 SGHAT and CDR2 FQDESV (reference sequence). The data were produced by immunoSEQ multiplex PCR, yet TCRdb's version contains in-frame clones alone and is incomplete. The sample contains roughly 18,000 clones, 85% to 90% of which appear only once. The sequence was collected from a female donor with multiple sclerosis, enrolled in a pregnancy study. The sequencing here drew on CD8+ T cells from peripheral blood mononuclear cells, taken after pregnancy. The chain has TRBV11-1 and TRBJ1-1, with TRBD1 as a possible D gene (6 bases). CDR3 bases: TGTGCCAGCAGCTTAGCCGGACAGAACATGAACACTGAAGCTTTCTTT. The encoded protein is CASSLAGQNMNTEAFF.